The clone carrying this T cell receptor (beta chain) has a handful of counts. The data derive from a study of T-cell reconstitution after alpha-beta-depleted transplantation in children. V was cut by 2 bases and J by 5 bases, with 17 bases left in between. CDR1 is SGHRS and CDR2 is YFSETQ in the germline V gene. The CDR3 is 16 residues long. Molecular barcoding with unique molecular identifiers was used for the TCRbeta library. MiXCR was run by TCRdb on the PCR reads, yielding one entry per CDR3 protein. This sample has about 830,000 distinct CDR3 sequences, with around 17% found just once. The receptor comes from a male patient younger than 18 who had a stem cell transplant for acute lymphoblastic leukemia, so the T cells may come from the graft donor. This specimen was PBMCs, mostly from graft donor cells, taken 360 days after TCRalphabeta/CD19-depleted stem cell transplant. The chain has TRBV5-1 and TRBJ2-1; D may be TRBD2 (5 bases). CDR3 sequence: CASSFGDRVFHNEQFF. CDR3 nucleotides: TGCGCCAGCAGCTTCGGGGATAGGGTGTTTCACAATGAGCAGTTCTTC.